This is a list of T cell receptor beta chains from one sample in a study of control samples from healthy donors and cancer patients. Here immunoSEQ multiplex PCR was the method, and the copy in TCRdb shows in-frame clones only, minus some. The table includes around 130,000 clones, roughly 90% detected once. Sequenced material: blood. The receptors originated from a man aged 45-65 years in good health. The CDR3 runs from the conserved cysteine through the conserved F or W. The D gene is left open where the match is weak. Only some rows state a clone size, as once, few, many or a class for expanded clones.

cdr3_aa: CASSWGYEQYF
cdr3_nt: TGTGCCAGCAGTTGGGGTTACGAGCAGTACTTC
clone_size: .
j_call: TRBJ2-7
d_call: .
v_call: TRBV28

cdr3_aa: CASSPRDLSTDTQYF
cdr3_nt: TGTGCCAGCTCACCAAGGGACTTGAGCACAGATACGCAGTATTTT
clone_size: .
j_call: TRBJ2-3
d_call: .
v_call: TRBV18

cdr3_aa: CASREWTGLSSPLHF
cdr3_nt: TGTGCCAGCAGAGAGTGGACCGGGCTGAGTTCACCCCTCCACTTT
clone_size: .
j_call: TRBJ1-6
d_call: .
v_call: TRBV2

cdr3_aa: CASSVGGYNQPQHF
cdr3_nt: TGTGCCAGCAGCGTAGGCGGTTACAATCAGCCCCAGCATTTT
clone_size: .
j_call: TRBJ1-5
d_call: .
v_call: TRBV9

cdr3_aa: CASSVSSGGMDTQYF
cdr3_nt: TGTGCCAGCAGCGTGTCTAGCGGGGGGATGGATACGCAGTATTTT
clone_size: .
j_call: TRBJ2-3
d_call: TRBD2
v_call: TRBV9

cdr3_aa: CASSLGLAGARQETQYF
cdr3_nt: TGCGCCAGCAGCTTGGGACTAGCGGGGGCCCGCCAAGAGACCCAGTACTTC
clone_size: once
j_call: TRBJ2-5
d_call: TRBD2
v_call: TRBV5-1

cdr3_aa: CASSSAGQGTNNEQFF
cdr3_nt: TGTGCCAGCAGTTCCGCGGGACAGGGGACGAACAATGAGCAGTTCTTC
clone_size: .
j_call: TRBJ2-1
d_call: TRBD1
v_call: TRBV28

cdr3_aa: CASNQLLRASGANTGELFF
cdr3_nt: TGTGCCAGCAACCAACTTCTCAGGGCTAGCGGCGCGAACACCGGGGAGCTGTTTTTT
clone_size: once
j_call: TRBJ2-2
d_call: TRBD2
v_call: TRBV14

cdr3_aa: CASSQPVLATNEKLFF
cdr3_nt: TGTGCCAGCAGCCAGCCGGTTCTAGCAACTAATGAAAAACTGTTTTTT
clone_size: .
j_call: TRBJ1-4
d_call: .
v_call: TRBV4-2

cdr3_aa: CASSLTGSRSYEQYF
cdr3_nt: TGTGCCAGCAGCTTAACTGGCAGTCGGTCCTACGAGCAGTACTTC
clone_size: many
j_call: TRBJ2-7
d_call: .
v_call: TRBV7-9

cdr3_aa: CATGGRVLTDTQYF
cdr3_nt: TGTGCCACCGGGGGGCGGGTACTCACAGATACGCAGTATTTT
clone_size: .
j_call: TRBJ2-3
d_call: .
v_call: TRBV10-3

cdr3_aa: CASSGQGYEQYF
cdr3_nt: TGTGCCAGCAGTGGACAGGGTTACGAGCAGTACTTC
clone_size: .
j_call: TRBJ2-7
d_call: TRBD1
v_call: TRBV2

cdr3_aa: CASSLSAGNGELFF
cdr3_nt: TGTGCCAGCAGTTTATCTGCAGGGAACGGGGAGCTGTTTTTT
clone_size: .
j_call: TRBJ2-2
d_call: .
v_call: TRBV27

cdr3_aa: CATSPGSVDEKLFF
cdr3_nt: TGTGCCACCAGCCCAGGATCGGTCGATGAAAAACTGTTTTTT
clone_size: .
j_call: TRBJ1-4
d_call: .
v_call: TRBV15

cdr3_aa: CATMDRNQPQHF
cdr3_nt: TGTGCCACCATGGACAGAAATCAGCCCCAGCATTTT
clone_size: once
j_call: TRBJ1-5
d_call: .
v_call: TRBV10-3

cdr3_aa: CASSLDRNSPLHF
cdr3_nt: TGTGCCAGCTCACTTGACAGAAATTCACCCCTCCACTTT
clone_size: .
j_call: TRBJ1-6
d_call: .
v_call: TRBV18

cdr3_aa: CASSPGASEAFF
cdr3_nt: TGTGCCAGCAGCCCAGGGGCTTCTGAAGCTTTCTTT
clone_size: .
j_call: TRBJ1-1
d_call: .
v_call: TRBV9

cdr3_aa: CASRVAARQETQYF
cdr3_nt: TGCGCCAGCAGGGTCGCAGCGAGGCAAGAGACCCAGTACTTC
clone_size: .
j_call: TRBJ2-5
d_call: .
v_call: TRBV5-1

cdr3_aa: CASRTGFDLSRAFF
cdr3_nt: TGTGCCAGCAGGACAGGGTTCGACCTTTCAAGAGCTTTCTTT
clone_size: .
j_call: TRBJ1-1
d_call: TRBD1
v_call: TRBV2

cdr3_aa: CASSRRGPLATNEKLFF
cdr3_nt: TGTGCCAGCAGTAGACGTGGACCCCTCGCAACTAATGAAAAACTGTTTTTT
clone_size: .
j_call: TRBJ1-4
d_call: .
v_call: TRBV27

cdr3_aa: CASSQDLVRWGEAFF
cdr3_nt: TGTGCCAGCAGCCAAGATCTTGTCAGGTGGGGTGAAGCTTTCTTT
clone_size: .
j_call: TRBJ1-1
d_call: .
v_call: TRBV4-2

cdr3_aa: CASSSIGGTTAYNEQFF
cdr3_nt: TGTGCCAGCAGCTCGATTGGGGGGACTACAGCCTACAATGAGCAGTTCTTC
clone_size: medium-sized
j_call: TRBJ2-1
d_call: TRBD2
v_call: TRBV7-3

cdr3_aa: CASSKDGVLETQYF
cdr3_nt: TGTGCCAGCAGTAAAGATGGGGTTTTGGAGACCCAGTACTTC
clone_size: .
j_call: TRBJ2-5
d_call: .
v_call: TRBV2

cdr3_aa: CAISGTGTGNSPLHF
cdr3_nt: TGTGCCATCAGTGGGACCGGGACGGGGAATTCACCCCTCCACTTT
clone_size: .
j_call: TRBJ1-6
d_call: .
v_call: TRBV10-3

cdr3_aa: CASNSGDRRGNIQYF
cdr3_nt: TGTGCCAGCAATTCGGGGGACCGTCGTGGGAACATTCAGTACTTC
clone_size: few
j_call: TRBJ2-4
d_call: .
v_call: TRBV28

cdr3_aa: CATRDRQRLTDTQYF
cdr3_nt: TGTGCCACCCGGGACAGACAAAGACTCACAGATACGCAGTATTTT
clone_size: .
j_call: TRBJ2-3
d_call: TRBD1
v_call: TRBV27

cdr3_aa: CASSQSDWETQYF
cdr3_nt: TGCGCCAGCAGCCAGTCCGATTGGGAGACCCAGTACTTC
clone_size: .
j_call: TRBJ2-5
d_call: .
v_call: TRBV4-1

cdr3_aa: CASSQGSYTEAFF
cdr3_nt: TGTGCCAGCAGCCAGGGAAGTTACACTGAAGCTTTCTTT
clone_size: .
j_call: TRBJ1-1
d_call: .
v_call: TRBV3-1/TRBV3-2

cdr3_aa: CASSAGYNEQFF
cdr3_nt: TGTGCCAGCAGTGCAGGGTACAATGAGCAGTTCTTC
clone_size: .
j_call: TRBJ2-1
d_call: .
v_call: TRBV7-9

cdr3_aa: CASTGGAYGYTF
cdr3_nt: TGTGCCAGTACAGGGGGCGCCTATGGCTACACCTTC
clone_size: .
j_call: TRBJ1-2
d_call: TRBD1
v_call: TRBV19

cdr3_aa: CASSLGRGRVTDTQYF
cdr3_nt: TGTGCCAGCAGCTTAGGCCGGGGGCGGGTCACAGATACGCAGTATTTT
clone_size: .
j_call: TRBJ2-3
d_call: .
v_call: TRBV7-9

cdr3_aa: CASSFATGGFGYTF
cdr3_nt: TGCGCCAGCAGCTTCGCCACAGGGGGCTTTGGCTACACCTTC
clone_size: once
j_call: TRBJ1-2
d_call: TRBD1
v_call: TRBV5-1

cdr3_aa: CASVSASGMYNEQFF
cdr3_nt: TGTGCCAGCGTGTCTGCTAGCGGGATGTACAATGAGCAGTTCTTC
clone_size: .
j_call: TRBJ2-1
d_call: TRBD2
v_call: TRBV7-3

cdr3_aa: CATSHPGISTTDTQYF
cdr3_nt: TGTGCCACCAGCCACCCGGGGATATCGACCACAGATACGCAGTATTTT
clone_size: .
j_call: TRBJ2-3
d_call: .
v_call: TRBV24-1

cdr3_aa: CASSVLTGNTGELFF
cdr3_nt: TGTGCCAGCAGCGTATTGACCGGGAACACCGGGGAGCTGTTTTTT
clone_size: .
j_call: TRBJ2-2
d_call: .
v_call: TRBV9

cdr3_aa: CASSDSSTGELFF
cdr3_nt: TGTGCCAGCAGTGACTCTAGCACCGGGGAGCTGTTTTTT
clone_size: few
j_call: TRBJ2-2
d_call: .
v_call: TRBV6-4

cdr3_aa: CSASPTGHYEQYF
cdr3_nt: TGCAGTGCTAGTCCTACGGGCCACTACGAGCAGTACTTC
clone_size: .
j_call: TRBJ2-7
d_call: .
v_call: TRBV20-1

cdr3_aa: CASSPLLAGGPVDTQYF
cdr3_nt: TGCGCCAGCAGCCCCCTCCTGGCGGGGGGGCCCGTAGATACGCAGTATTTT
clone_size: .
j_call: TRBJ2-3
d_call: TRBD2
v_call: TRBV4-1

cdr3_aa: CASSSWTSGGSGEQFF
cdr3_nt: TGTGCCAGTAGTTCATGGACTAGCGGGGGTAGCGGTGAGCAGTTCTTC
clone_size: .
j_call: TRBJ2-1
d_call: TRBD2
v_call: TRBV19

cdr3_aa: CATSRGSGGGTDTQYF
cdr3_nt: TGTGCCACCAGCAGAGGAAGCGGAGGGGGCACAGATACGCAGTATTTT
clone_size: .
j_call: TRBJ2-3
d_call: .
v_call: TRBV15

cdr3_aa: CASSPGGQGNEKLFF
cdr3_nt: TGTGCCAGCAGCCCGGGGGGGCAGGGGAATGAAAAACTGTTTTTT
clone_size: .
j_call: TRBJ1-4
d_call: .
v_call: TRBV5-6

cdr3_aa: CASSLNTGSGELFF
cdr3_nt: TGCGCCAGCAGCTTGAATACGGGATCTGGGGAGCTGTTTTTT
clone_size: .
j_call: TRBJ2-2
d_call: .
v_call: TRBV5-1

cdr3_aa: CATSVQGSSTGELFF
cdr3_nt: TGTGCCACCAGTGTTCAGGGCTCTAGCACCGGGGAGCTGTTTTTT
clone_size: few
j_call: TRBJ2-2
d_call: .
v_call: TRBV24-1

cdr3_aa: CASSQVGAANEQFF
cdr3_nt: TGTGCCAGCAGCCAAGTCGGGGCCGCGAATGAGCAGTTCTTC
clone_size: once
j_call: TRBJ2-1
d_call: .
v_call: TRBV3-1/TRBV3-2

cdr3_aa: CASSLARTGPYEQYF
cdr3_nt: TGTGCCAGCAGCTTGGCCAGGACAGGGCCTTACGAGCAGTACTTC
clone_size: .
j_call: TRBJ2-7
d_call: TRBD1
v_call: TRBV5-4

cdr3_aa: CASSLVPDTGELFF
cdr3_nt: TGCGCCAGCAGCTTGGTTCCCGACACCGGGGAGCTGTTTTTT
clone_size: .
j_call: TRBJ2-2
d_call: .
v_call: TRBV5-1

cdr3_aa: CASSYPTSGVGEQFF
cdr3_nt: TGTGCCAGCAGTTACCCGACTAGCGGGGTAGGGGAGCAGTTCTTC
clone_size: .
j_call: TRBJ2-1
d_call: TRBD2
v_call: TRBV7-3

cdr3_aa: CASSSRTTNTEAFF
cdr3_nt: TGTGCCAGCAGTTCTAGGACAACGAACACTGAAGCTTTCTTT
clone_size: once
j_call: TRBJ1-1
d_call: .
v_call: TRBV6-5

cdr3_aa: CASNGGYNSPLHF
cdr3_nt: TGTGCCAGCAACGGGGGCTATAATTCACCCCTCCACTTT
clone_size: .
j_call: TRBJ1-6
d_call: .
v_call: TRBV28

cdr3_aa: CASSPLGRDNEQFF
cdr3_nt: TGTGCCAGCAGCCCACTCGGCCGCGACAATGAGCAGTTCTTC
clone_size: .
j_call: TRBJ2-1
d_call: .
v_call: TRBV7-3

cdr3_aa: CSARDGRNTEAFF
cdr3_nt: TGCAGCGCCCGGGACGGGCGGAACACTGAAGCTTTCTTT
clone_size: .
j_call: TRBJ1-1
d_call: .
v_call: TRBV29-1

cdr3_aa: CASSLNPPGRGRMGNTEAFF
cdr3_nt: TGTGCCAGCAGTTTAAATCCCCCCGGCAGGGGGCGCATGGGGAACACTGAAGCTTTCTTT
clone_size: .
j_call: TRBJ1-1
d_call: TRBD1
v_call: TRBV27

cdr3_aa: CASSFADRGHEKLFF
cdr3_nt: TGTGCCAGCAGTTTTGCGGACAGGGGTCATGAAAAACTGTTTTTT
clone_size: .
j_call: TRBJ1-4
d_call: TRBD1
v_call: TRBV28

cdr3_aa: CASSRPGRHYEQYF
cdr3_nt: TGTGCCAGCAGCCGACCGGGACGGCACTACGAGCAGTACTTC
clone_size: .
j_call: TRBJ2-7
d_call: .
v_call: TRBV7-8

cdr3_aa: CASSVAGYTEAFF
cdr3_nt: TGTGCCAGCAGCGTAGCCGGATACACTGAAGCTTTCTTT
clone_size: .
j_call: TRBJ1-1
d_call: .
v_call: TRBV9

cdr3_aa: CASSLLADNNEQFF
cdr3_nt: TGCGCCAGCAGTCTTTTAGCGGACAACAATGAGCAGTTCTTC
clone_size: .
j_call: TRBJ2-1
d_call: .
v_call: TRBV10-2

cdr3_aa: CASRTTPGRHNEQFF
cdr3_nt: TGTGCCAGCAGAACTACCCCGGGACGCCACAATGAGCAGTTCTTC
clone_size: .
j_call: TRBJ2-1
d_call: .
v_call: TRBV28